The 7 T cell receptor beta chains listed next were all sequenced from one sample in a study of blood T cell repertoires in COVID-19. TCRdb's copy holds only in-frame clones and misses some; the assay was immunoSEQ multiplex PCR. The sample has some 58,000 clones, approximately 75% seen once. The sequencing input was peripheral blood. All receptors derive from a man in his sixties with COVID-19, enrolled during active disease.

A few counts support this clone. CDR3 in DNA: TGTGCCAGCTGTGACCGGGACATATCCTACGAGCAGTACTTC. Translation: CASCDRDISYEQYF. The chain couples TRBV6-8 to TRBJ2-7; weak D call: TRBD1 (6 bases). This CDR3 comprises 14 residues. Trimming removed 8 bases at V and 1 base at J, with 15 bases between. In germline, CDR1 is MNHGY, CDR2 SAAAGT.

The genes are TRBV25-1 and TRBJ1-6, with D possibly being TRBD1 (6 bases). The ends were cut back, 6 bases at V and 9 bases at J, with 12 bases in the middle. The germline gives CDR1 MGHDK, CDR2 SYGVNS. CDR3 length: 13 amino acids. As DNA, the CDR3 is TGTGCCAGCAGGACAGGCTTGGGTTCACCCCTCCACTTT. Its translation is CASRTGLGSPLHF.

This rearrangement joins TRBV7-9 to TRBJ2-7; 12 bases align to TRBD1. V shed 7 bases, J shed 4 bases, and the junction held 5 bases outside the gene matches. The CDR3 contains 14 residues. Germline V gene data show CDR1 as SEHNR and CDR2 as FQNEAQ (reference sequence). CDR3 DNA: TGTGCCAGCATTCCGGGACAGGGGGCGTACGAGCAGTACTTC. Translated, it gives CASIPGQGAYEQYF. The complete variable domain, with remaining parts taken from reference TRBV7-9 and TRBJ2-7, reads DTGVSQNPRHKITKRGQNVTFRCDPISEHNRLYWYRQTLGQGPEFLTYFQNEAQLEKSRLLSDRFSAERPKGSFSTLEIQRTEQGDSAMYLCASIPGQGAYEQYFGPGTRLTVT.

This chain joins TRBV19 and TRBJ2-5; the D gene is possibly TRBD1 (5 bases). Germline V gives CDR1 LNHDA, CDR2 SQIVND (reference sequence). The CDR3 runs 13 residues. Trimming took off 6 bases at V and 5 bases at J, with 13 bases between the two ends. The CDR3 nucleotides read TGTGCCAGTAGCTCAGGGAACCGGGAGACCCAGTACTTC. Translating it yields CASSSGNRETQYF.

The chain links TRBV27 to TRBJ1-3; 7 nucleotides match TRBD1. CDR3 length: 16 residues. The V and J ends lost 8 bases and 4 bases, in that order; junction bases with no gene match: 14. Germline V gene lookup returns CDR1 MNHEY and CDR2 SMNVEV (reference sequence). CDR3 DNA: TGTGCCAGCCGTTCCGCTCAGGGGGGATCCGGAAACACCATATATTTT. Amino acids: CASRSAQGGSGNTIYF.

The V and J genes are TRBV30 and TRBJ1-2; 8 positions match TRBD1. The CDR3 covers 14 residues. Germline V CDR1 and CDR2: GTSNPN, SVGIG (reference sequence). After removal of 0 bases from V and 6 bases from J, the junction contained 6 bases not matched to a gene. CDR3 bases: TGTGCCTGGAGTGTAGACAGGGGAAAGAATGGCTACACCTTC. This translates into CAWSVDRGKNGYTF. The whole variable domain, remainder taken from reference TRBV30 and TRBJ1-2, is SQTIHQWPATLVQPVGSPLSLECTVEGTSNPNLYWYRQAAGRGLQLLFYSVGIGQISSEVPQNLSASRPQDRQFILSSKKLLLSDSGFYLCAWSVDRGKNGYTFGSGTRLTVV.

The chain is built from TRBV11-2 and TRBJ1-1; D is possibly TRBD1 (5 bases). The CDR3 covers 15 residues. Germline CDR1 SGHAT, CDR2 FQNNGV. V lost 2 bases and J 5 bases, leaving 15 bases between the germline ends. The CDR3 here is CASSLPRAGGTEAFF. The CDR3, as DNA: TGTGCCAGCAGCTTACCCCGGGCCGGGGGGACTGAAGCTTTCTTT.